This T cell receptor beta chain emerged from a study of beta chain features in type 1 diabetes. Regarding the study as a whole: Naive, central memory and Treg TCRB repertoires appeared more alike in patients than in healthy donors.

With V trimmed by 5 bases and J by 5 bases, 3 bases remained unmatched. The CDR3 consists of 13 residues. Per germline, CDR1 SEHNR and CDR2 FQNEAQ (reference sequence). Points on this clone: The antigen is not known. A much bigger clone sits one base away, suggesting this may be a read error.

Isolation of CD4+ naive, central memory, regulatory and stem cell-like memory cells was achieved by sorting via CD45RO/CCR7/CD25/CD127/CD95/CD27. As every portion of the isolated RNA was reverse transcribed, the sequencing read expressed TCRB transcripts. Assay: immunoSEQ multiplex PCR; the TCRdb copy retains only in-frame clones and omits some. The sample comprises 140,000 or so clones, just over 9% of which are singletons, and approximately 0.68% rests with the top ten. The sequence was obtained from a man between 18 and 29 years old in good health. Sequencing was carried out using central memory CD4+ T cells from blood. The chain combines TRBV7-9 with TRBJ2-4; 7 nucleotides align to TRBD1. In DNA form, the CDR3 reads TGTGCCAGCAGCGAGGGACAGCAAAACATTCAGTACTTC. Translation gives CASSEGQQNIQYF.